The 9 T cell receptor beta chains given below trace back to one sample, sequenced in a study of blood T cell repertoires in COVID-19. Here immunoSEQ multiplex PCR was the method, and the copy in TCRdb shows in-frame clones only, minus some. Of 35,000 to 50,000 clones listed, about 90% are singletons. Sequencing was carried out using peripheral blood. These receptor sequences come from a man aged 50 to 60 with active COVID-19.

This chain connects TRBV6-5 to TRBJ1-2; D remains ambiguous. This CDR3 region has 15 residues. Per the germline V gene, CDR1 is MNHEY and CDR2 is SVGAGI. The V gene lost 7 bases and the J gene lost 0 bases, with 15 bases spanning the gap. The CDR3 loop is CASTTFDTSNYGYTF. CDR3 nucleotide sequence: TGTGCCAGCACCACCTTTGACACTTCTAACTATGGCTACACCTTC.

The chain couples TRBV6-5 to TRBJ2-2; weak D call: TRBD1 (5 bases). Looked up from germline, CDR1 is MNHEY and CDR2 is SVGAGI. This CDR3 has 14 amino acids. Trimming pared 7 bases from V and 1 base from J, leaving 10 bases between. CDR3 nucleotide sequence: TGTGCCAGCAAGGGGCAGGTGAACACCGGGGAGCTGTTTTTT. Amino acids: CASKGQVNTGELFF.

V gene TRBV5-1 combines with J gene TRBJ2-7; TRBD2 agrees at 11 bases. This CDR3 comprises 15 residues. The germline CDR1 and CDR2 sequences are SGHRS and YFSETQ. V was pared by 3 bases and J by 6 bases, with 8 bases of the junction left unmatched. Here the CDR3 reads CASSSRLAGLGEQYF. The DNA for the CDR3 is TGCGCCAGCAGCTCCCGACTAGCGGGATTGGGCGAGCAGTACTTC.

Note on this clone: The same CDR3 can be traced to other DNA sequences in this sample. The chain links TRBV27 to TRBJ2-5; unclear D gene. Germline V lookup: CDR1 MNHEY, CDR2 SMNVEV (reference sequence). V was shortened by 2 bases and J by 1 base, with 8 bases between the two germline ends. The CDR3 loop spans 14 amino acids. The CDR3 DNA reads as TGTGCCAGCAGTTTAGGCAGTCCCCAAGAGACCCAGTACTTC. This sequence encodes CASSLGSPQETQYF.

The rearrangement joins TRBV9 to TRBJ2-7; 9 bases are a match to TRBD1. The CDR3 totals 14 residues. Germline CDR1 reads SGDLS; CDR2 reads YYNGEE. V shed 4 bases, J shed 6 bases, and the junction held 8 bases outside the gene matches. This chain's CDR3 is CASSTQTGGSEQYF. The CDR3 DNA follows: TGTGCCAGCAGCACCCAGACAGGGGGGTCCGAGCAGTACTTC.

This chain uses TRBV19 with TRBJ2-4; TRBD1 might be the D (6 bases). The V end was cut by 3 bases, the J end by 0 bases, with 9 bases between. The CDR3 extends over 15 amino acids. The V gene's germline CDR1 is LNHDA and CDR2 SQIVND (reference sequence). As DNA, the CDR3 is TGTGCCAGTAGTATCGGGACAACAGCCAAAAACATTCAGTACTTC. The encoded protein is CASSIGTTAKNIQYF.

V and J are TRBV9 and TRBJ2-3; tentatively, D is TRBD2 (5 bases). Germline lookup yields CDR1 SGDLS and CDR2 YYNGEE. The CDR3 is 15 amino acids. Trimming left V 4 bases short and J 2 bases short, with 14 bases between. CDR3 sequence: CASSSRGPHTDTQYF. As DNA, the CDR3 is TGTGCCAGCAGCTCGCGCGGGCCTCACACAGATACGCAGTATTTT.

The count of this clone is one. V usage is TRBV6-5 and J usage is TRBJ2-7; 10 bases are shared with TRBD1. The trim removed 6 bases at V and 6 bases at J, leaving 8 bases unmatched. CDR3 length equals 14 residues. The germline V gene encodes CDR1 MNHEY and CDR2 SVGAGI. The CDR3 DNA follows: TGTGCCAGCAGCCGGGACAGGGGAATGGGCGAGCAGTACTTC. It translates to CASSRDRGMGEQYF.

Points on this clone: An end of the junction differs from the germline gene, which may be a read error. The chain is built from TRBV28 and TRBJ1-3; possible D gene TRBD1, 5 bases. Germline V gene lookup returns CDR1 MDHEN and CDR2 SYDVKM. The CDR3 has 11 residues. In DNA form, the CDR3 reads TGTGCCAGCAGTCCCGGGGGGGGACGGCATTTT. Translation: CASSPGGGRHF.